A selection of T cell receptor beta chains follows, all from one sample in a study of ipilimumab plus nivolumab after autologous stem cell transplantation. The assay was immunoSEQ multiplex PCR, and TCRdb's table has in-frame clones only and misses some. The table lists about 24,000 clones, around 84% of them singletons. This material consisted of PBMCs, taken in a trial of ipilimumab plus nivolumab as post-transplant consolidation. All receptors come from a male donor with diffuse large B-cell lymphoma. Each CDR3 is given with its conserved first and last residue. A D gene is named only where the DNA matches it firmly. Only part of the rows carry a size: once, few, many, or a class if the clone is expanded.

D	size	V	J	DNA	CDR3
-	-	TRBV12-5	TRBJ1-2	TGTGCTAGTGCCCGCTCGGGGGGCAGCTATGGCTACACCTTC	CASARSGGSYGYTF
-	-	TRBV20-1	TRBJ2-7	TGCAGTGCTAGCGGATCCTACGAGCAGTACTTC	CSASGSYEQYF
TRBD1	few	TRBV11-2	TRBJ2-1	TGTGCCAGCAGCTTGGGGGACAGAGAGATATACAATGAGCAGTTCTTC	CASSLGDREIYNEQFF
TRBD1	-	TRBV9	TRBJ2-1	TGTGCCAGCAGCGAGTCCACAGGGGGTAATGAGCAGTTCTTC	CASSESTGGNEQFF
TRBD1	-	TRBV27	TRBJ2-7	TGTGCCAGCAGTTTCCGACAGGGTATGAGCTCCTACGAGCAGTACTTC	CASSFRQGMSSYEQYF
-	-	TRBV4-2	TRBJ1-3	TGTGCCAGCAGCCAAGATGTGGCAGCCTCTGGAAACACCATATATTTT	CASSQDVAASGNTIYF
-	-	TRBV5-6	TRBJ2-5	TGTGCCAGCACCCAATTAAAGTTTGGGGGCGGAGAGACCCAGTACTTC	CASTQLKFGGGETQYF
-	-	TRBV6-9	TRBJ1-1	TGTGCCAGCAGCGCCATGAACACTGAAGCTTTCTTT	CASSAMNTEAFF
TRBD2	-	TRBV4-2	TRBJ2-3	TGTGCCAGCAGCCAAGATGCGGGGGACACAGATACGCAGTATTTT	CASSQDAGDTDTQYF
TRBD1	-	TRBV19	TRBJ1-6	TGTGCCAGTAGTAGGAGGCCGGGGACAGGGAATAATTCACCCCTCCACTTT	CASSRRPGTGNNSPLHF
TRBD1	-	TRBV27	TRBJ2-7	TGTGCCAGCAGTTTAGAGGGGGCGAACTCCTACGAGCAGTACTTC	CASSLEGANSYEQYF
-	-	TRBV5-1	TRBJ2-7	TGCGCCAGCAAGGACCCCCGGGGGGCCATAGCGGATGAGCAGTACTTC	CASKDPRGAIADEQYF
TRBD2	few	TRBV18	TRBJ2-1	TGTGCCAGCTCACCTCCGGCGGGGGGGGATGAGCAGTTCTTC	CASSPPAGGDEQFF
TRBD1	-	TRBV6-5	TRBJ1-2	TGTGCCAGCAGTGAAACAGGGGTATTAGGCTACACCTTC	CASSETGVLGYTF
TRBD1	few	TRBV28	TRBJ2-1	TGTGCCAGCAGTTTAACAAGGACAGGGGGTATTGGCGATGAGCAGTTCTTC	CASSLTRTGGIGDEQFF
-	-	TRBV7-2	TRBJ1-5	TGTGCCAGCAGCTTACGCAGGGGTGATAGCAATCAGTCCCAGCATTTT	CASSLRRGDSNQSQHF
TRBD1	-	TRBV18	TRBJ1-4	TGTGCCAGCTCACCTACCAACAGGGGAGGGGGCGAAAAACTGTTTTTT	CASSPTNRGGGEKLFF
-	-	TRBV6-5	TRBJ2-2	TGTGCCAGCAGTTACAGGGGGGGCACCGGGGAGCTGTTTTTT	CASSYRGGTGELFF
-	-	TRBV7-2	TRBJ2-7	TGTGCCAGCAGCTTTTTGCAGGGCATTAACGAGCAGTACTTC	CASSFLQGINEQYF
TRBD1	-	TRBV5-6	TRBJ2-4	TGTGCCAGCAGTCTCGGACAGGGGAGGCTGGAAAACATTCAGTACTTC	CASSLGQGRLENIQYF
-	-	TRBV5-4	TRBJ2-3	TGTGCCAGCAGCTTAGGGGGGTCAGCTGGTTCAGATACGCAGTATTTT	CASSLGGSAGSDTQYF
-	-	TRBV6-5	TRBJ1-1	TGTGCCAGCAGCCACTCCTCAGGCCGAGGGACTGAAGCTTTCTTT	CASSHSSGRGTEAFF
TRBD2	-	TRBV7-9	TRBJ2-3	TGTGCCAGCAGCTTAGGACTAGCGGGGGCCACAGATACGCAGTATTTT	CASSLGLAGATDTQYF
-	-	TRBV18	TRBJ2-5	TGTGCCAGCTCACCAGTTAGGGACTGGGTGGAGACCCAGTACTTC	CASSPVRDWVETQYF
-	-	TRBV11-3	TRBJ2-1	TGTGCCAGCAGCTTAGATCAAGAGACTAGATCCTACAATGAGCAGTTCTTC	CASSLDQETRSYNEQFF
-	-	TRBV7-8	TRBJ2-5	TGTGCCAGCAGCTTAGCTCTCAAGGATTGGGAGACCCAGTACTTC	CASSLALKDWETQYF
-	-	TRBV13	TRBJ2-7	TGTGCCAGCAGCACAGACCGACTAGGCCCCTACGAGCAGTACTTC	CASSTDRLGPYEQYF
-	-	TRBV6-6	TRBJ1-1	TGTGCCAGCAGGCTTATGAACACTGAAGCTTTCTTT	CASRLMNTEAFF
-	-	TRBV10-3	TRBJ1-1	TGTGCCATCAGTGGATCAGGGGAGGACACTGAAGCTTTCTTT	CAISGSGEDTEAFF
-	-	TRBV6-1	TRBJ1-1	TGTGCCAGCATGGTGGGGGGGTTCTCCACTGAAGCTTTCTTT	CASMVGGFSTEAFF
-	-	TRBV6-5	TRBJ1-5	TGTGCCAGCAGTAGCCATCGGGATCAGCCCCAGCATTTT	CASSSHRDQPQHF
TRBD1	-	TRBV7-3	TRBJ1-2	TGTGCCAGCACCCGAACCGGGACAGGGGTCTATGGCTACACCTTC	CASTRTGTGVYGYTF
TRBD2	-	TRBV5-4	TRBJ2-3	TGTGCCAGCAGCCGCGGGGGGGCTACAGATACGCAGTATTTT	CASSRGGATDTQYF
-	medium-sized	TRBV2	TRBJ2-2	TGTGCCAGCACTCACCAGCAGGGAGGGAACACCGGGGAGCTGTTTTTT	CASTHQQGGNTGELFF
TRBD1	-	TRBV10-2	TRBJ1-2	TGCGCCAGCAGTGAGGGGAACAGGGGAGACTTC	CASSEGNRGDF
-	-	TRBV6-5	TRBJ1-4	TGTGCCAGCAGAAAGAACAGGTCCGCTAATGAAAAACTGTTTTTT	CASRKNRSANEKLFF
TRBD2	-	TRBV28	TRBJ2-1	TGTGCCAGCAGGGTGTGGGGGGGGTCCTACAATGAGCAGTTCTTC	CASRVWGGSYNEQFF
TRBD1	-	TRBV6-1	TRBJ1-5	TGTGCCAGCAGTGGGTTCGGGGGACAGCTTTATCAGCCCCAGCATTTT	CASSGFGGQLYQPQHF
-	-	TRBV5-1	TRBJ2-3	TGCGCCAGCAGCGGCTCTCTAAGTGGCACAGATACGCAGTATTTT	CASSGSLSGTDTQYF
TRBD1	once	TRBV14	TRBJ2-5	TGTGCCAGCAGCCAGAGGAGACAGGGGGCGGAGACCCAGTACTTC	CASSQRRQGAETQYF
TRBD2	-	TRBV19	TRBJ2-1	TGTGCCAGTAGTTCCCCGGGGGGGCGGGGTCTATCCTACAATGAGCAGTTCTTC	CASSSPGGRGLSYNEQFF
-	-	TRBV27	TRBJ1-6	TGTGCCAGCAGCCCCTCCGGGAGCTCTAATTCACCCCTCCACTTT	CASSPSGSSNSPLHF
-	-	TRBV19	TRBJ2-6	TGTGCCAGTAGTATCCCCCTGGTCCTGGACTCTGGGGCCAACGTCCTGACTTTC	CASSIPLVLDSGANVLTF
-	-	TRBV7-9	TRBJ2-5	TGTGCCAGCAGCTTAGTTCTTGGGTCCCAAGAGACCCAGTACTTC	CASSLVLGSQETQYF
-	-	TRBV12-5	TRBJ2-7	TGTGCTAGTGGGGAGGGACTCACGGCGGTCTCCTACGAGCAGTACTTC	CASGEGLTAVSYEQYF
-	-	TRBV7-9	TRBJ2-5	TGTGCCAGCAGCTCGGATGAGACCCAGTACTTC	CASSSDETQYF
-	-	TRBV5-6	TRBJ1-1	TGTGCCAGCAGCCCCCTAGGGGGAATGAACACTGAAGCTTTCTTT	CASSPLGGMNTEAFF